This TCR beta chain was captured by sequencing in a study of B cell selection in AIRE deficiency (dated by TCRdb to about 2019). General notes on the study: Researchers compared TCRbeta repertoires of sorted blood CD4+ conventional T cells and regulatory T cells in AIRE-deficient patients with those in healthy controls. The TCR-sequenced cohort comprised about five AIRE-deficient APECED patients and about five healthy control donors. Points the paper makes about the study in general: Only TCRbeta chains were sequenced; roughly 37% of shared healthy-donor Treg sequences also occurred in healthy Tconv, possibly because of differing TCRalpha chains. Roughly 30% of the Treg TCRbeta sequences shared among healthy donors were found in patient Tconv cells, which suggests that Treg-biased clones were diverted into the Tconv compartment. Among 3657 shared Treg TCRbeta sequences, approximately 33% were shared exclusively among healthy donors and about 9.4% exclusively among patients, which suggests that Treg selection is less efficient in the absence of AIRE. Shorter CDR3s were found in shared Treg sequences, reflecting a bias toward rearrangements containing few non-templated nucleotide insertions. In terms of TCRBV gene usage, CDR3 length and TCR diversity, Tconv and Treg cells from AIRE-deficient patients looked similar to Tconv and Treg cells from healthy donors.

CDR3 length: 13 amino acids, cysteine to phenylalanine. Of the read, only the CDR3 DNA is kept; its 39 bases are in frame from base 1. Cut back by 5 bases and 4 bases, the V and J ends lie 9 bases apart. The germline V gene specifies SGHTA as CDR1 and FQGNSA as CDR2. Conventional CD4 T cells were sorted as cells that were CD4+CD127+. The healthy donors who provided the control samples were not related to the patients. A FACSAria flow cytometer was used to sort the Tconv and Treg cells intended for TCRbeta sequencing. The sorted cells went into 5-ml round-bottom polystyrene tubes, and the dry cell pellets were then frozen at -80 degrees C until sequencing. In regard to this clone: This clone's antigen is unknown. Nothing much larger sits one base from this clone, and base qualities are not available.

The immunoSEQ platform was used to sequence the TCRbeta chain. The original methods were these. When conventional T cell repertoires were pooled, about 100,000 distinct in-frame TCRbeta sequences were obtained from patients and 13.4x10^4 from healthy donors. Treg TCRbeta sequences found in two or more individuals were defined as public, and these public Treg TCRbeta sequences were then searched for in Tconv repertoires. Differences between groups were assessed by Mann-Whitney U tests with Bonferroni-Dunn correction in GraphPad Prism 7.03. The immuneACCESS repertoire file appears here via TCRdb, limited to in-frame rearrangements. These files lack a portion of the clones; in checked studies, under half of the deficit traces to unresolved V genes, and the cause of the others is not known. The V and J calls and the clone size are those of that table, but D and trimming were determined from the DNA. The sample table holds more than 25,000 clones, of which just under 97% were seen once. Less than 0.25% of the sample rests with the top ten.

The TCR sequence derives from a human donor in good health. The sample was CD4+CD127+ conventional T cells sorted from PBMCs. The sequence is built from TRBV7-2 and TRBJ2-1; possibly the D gene is TRBD1, per 5 matching bases. The CDR3: CASSLDSYNEQFF. The sequenced DNA is TGTGCCAGCAGCCTAGACAGTTACAATGAGCAGTTCTTC.